The clone carrying this TCR beta chain was counted once. Its target is unknown. This sample is drawn from a study of T cell responses to AZD1222 COVID-19 vaccine. The CDR3 has 15 residues. V gave up 5 bases and J gave up 4 bases, with 17 bases separating them. Germline V gene lookup returns CDR1 PRHDT and CDR2 FYEKMQ (reference sequence). Repertoires were generated with immunoSEQ multiplex PCR, while TCRdb's copy carries only in-frame clones and drops some. The sample records about 140,000 clones, roughly 90% being singletons. Study-level points and caveats: Only 5 to 7 AZD1222 recipients were seropositive at baseline. Increased Spike-specific TCR breadth and depth were observed after two AZD1222 doses. Close to half of spike-specific TCRs reportedly recognize unmutated variant regions. Along spike, vaccine-associated CD4 TCRs were found throughout, with dominance at 160-218 and 743-854.

This clonotype originated in an adult in good health. Material: peripheral blood, obtained on day 0 of AZD1222 vaccination. The gene calls are TRBV13 and TRBJ2-5, with D perhaps TRBD2 (6 bases). DNA for the CDR3: TGTGCCAGCAGCGGCCGGGACTCATGGGCAGAGACCCAGTACTTC. The encoded protein is CASSGRDSWAETQYF. The full variable domain, with the rest looked up from reference TRBV13 and TRBJ2-5, is AAGVIQSPRHLIKEKRETATLKCYPIPRHDTVYWYQQGPGQDPQFLISFYEKMQSDKGSIPDRFSAQQFSDYHSELNMSSLELGDSALYFCASSGRDSWAETQYFGPGTRLLVL.